What follows are 31 T cell receptor beta chains derived from one specimen sequenced in a study of cytomegalovirus exposure and HLA in healthy donors. With 60 Vbeta and 13 Jbeta primers, the PCR was carried out. Sequencing was performed with immunoSEQ multiplex PCR; in TCRdb, only in-frame clones are kept and a portion is missing. This table holds about 31,000 clones. Sequenced: PBMCs. These receptors all stem from a female donor in good health and CMV-seronegative.

V usage is TRBV5-1 and J usage is TRBJ2-3, with D possibly matching TRBD1 (5 bases). Deletions cut 4 bases from V and 0 bases from J, with 15 bases between. Germline CDR1 reads SGHRS; CDR2 reads YFSETQ. The CDR3 length is 16 residues. Here the CDR3 reads CASSPRTFSSTDTQYF. The CDR3 region has the DNA TGCGCCAGCAGCCCTAGGACATTCAGCAGCACAGATACGCAGTATTTT.

Regarding this clone: The same CDR3 also results from other DNA sequences found in this sample. The chain carries TRBV4-1 and TRBJ1-1; D remains ambiguous. Trimming cost V 0 bases and J 1 base, with 6 bases left between them. Germline V gene lookup returns CDR1 MGHRA and CDR2 YSYEKL. This CDR3 spans 14 amino acids. The CDR3 protein is CASSQDYRNTEAFF. The CDR3 nucleotides are TGCGCCAGCAGCCAAGACTATCGGAACACTGAAGCTTTCTTT.

The DNA for the CDR3 is TGTGCCAGCAGCTTATTTAATCCGGGGGGCTCTGGGGCCAACGTCCTGACTTTC. This encodes CASSLFNPGGSGANVLTF. The chain is built from TRBV13 and TRBJ2-6; 7 positions agree with TRBD2. Germline CDR1 is PRHDT and CDR2 is FYEKMQ (reference sequence). This CDR3 region has 18 residues. The J segment lost 0 bases and the V segment lost 2 bases, leaving 7 bases of the junction unmatched.

The rearrangement uses TRBV30 and TRBJ2-3, with 7 bases lining up with TRBD1. V dropped 3 bases and J dropped 2; count of bases not matched to a gene: 5. The CDR3 runs to 14 residues. Germline CDR1 is GTSNPN and CDR2 is SVGIG (reference sequence). The CDR3 sequence: CAWSLGQTTDTQYF. The CDR3 DNA is TGTGCCTGGAGCCTGGGACAGACCACAGATACGCAGTATTTT.

V usage is TRBV15 and J usage is TRBJ1-2; 10 bases line up with TRBD1. V lost 3 bases, J lost 6 bases, and 1 base stayed unmatched. CDR1 LNHNV and CDR2 YYDKDF come from the germline V gene (reference sequence). CDR3 length equals 13 residues. DNA for the CDR3: TGTGCCACCAGCAGTGGGACAGGGGATGGCTACACCTTC. Amino acid sequence: CATSSGTGDGYTF.

CDR3 sequence: CASSLASGGKDTQYF. As DNA, the CDR3 is TGTGCCAGCAGCTTAGCTAGCGGGGGAAAAGATACGCAGTATTTT. The chain links TRBV7-8 to TRBJ2-3; 9 nucleotides line up with TRBD2. This CDR3 comprises 15 residues. Trimming cost V 0 bases and J 5 bases; bases outside gene matches: 3. The germline gives CDR1 SGHVS, CDR2 FQNEAQ. The variable domain in full, completed from reference TRBV7-8 and TRBJ2-3, reads GAGVSQSPRYKVAKRGQDVALRCDPISGHVSLFWYQQALGQGPEFLTYFQNEAQLDKSGLPSDRFFAERPEGSVSTLKIQRTQQEDSAVYLCASSLASGGKDTQYFGPGTRLTVL.

The rearrangement links TRBV19 to TRBJ1-6; 8 positions match TRBD1. The CDR3 consists of 13 residues. Germline assignment: CDR1 LNHDA and CDR2 SQIVND (reference sequence). J gave up 6 bases and V 6 bases, and 1 base lay outside the gene matches. DNA of the CDR3: TGTGCCAGTAGCGACAGGGGTAATTCACCCCTCCACTTT. It specifies CASSDRGNSPLHF. Drawing the rest from reference TRBV19 and TRBJ1-6, the complete variable domain is DGGITQSPKYLFRKEGQNVTLSCEQNLNHDAMYWYRQDPGQGLRLIYYSQIVNDFQKGDIAEGYSVSREKKESFPLTVTSAQKNPTAFYLCASSDRGNSPLHFGNGTRLTVT.

The genes are TRBV6-5 and TRBJ2-3; 9 nucleotides align to TRBD1. CDR3 length: 14 residues. The germline V gene has CDR1 MNHEY and CDR2 SVGAGI. V shed 6 bases, J shed 10 bases, and the junction held 11 bases outside the gene matches. The CDR3 nucleotides read TGTGCCAGCAGCCCCGGGACAGGGACCCGGGCGCAGTATTTT. This translates into CASSPGTGTRAQYF.

Its frequency marks this clone as medium-sized (0.01 to 0.1%). V usage is TRBV6-4 and J usage is TRBJ2-1; possible D gene TRBD2, 7 bases. The CDR3 length is 13 residues. Germline CDR1 MRHNA, CDR2 SNTAGT. V dropped 2 bases and J dropped 8 bases, with 10 bases sitting between them. CDR3 amino acids: CASSDRGRDEQFF. Written as DNA, the CDR3 is TGTGCCAGCAGTGACAGGGGGAGGGATGAGCAGTTCTTC.

The chain has TRBV5-1 and TRBJ1-2, with D possibly TRBD1 on 5 matching bases. The germline V gene has CDR1 SGHRS and CDR2 YFSETQ. This CDR3 region has 15 residues. V was trimmed by 8 bases and J by 4 bases, leaving 21 bases between them. CDR3 bases: TGCGCCAGAACCCTAGACAGCTCGATGCTCTATGGCTACACCTTC. Protein sequence: CARTLDSSMLYGYTF.

V gene TRBV12-5 combines with J gene TRBJ2-1, with 7 bases fitting TRBD1. V was pared by 1 base and J by 8 bases, with 11 bases of the junction left unmatched. This CDR3 spans 16 amino acids. Per germline, CDR1 LGHNT and CDR2 FRNRAP. The CDR3 loop is CASGLGTGAGGDEQFF. CDR3 nucleotides: TGTGCTAGTGGTTTGGGTACAGGGGCAGGTGGAGATGAGCAGTTCTTC.

The chain couples TRBV7-2 to TRBJ2-5; the match to TRBD2 covers 10 bases. V gave up 7 bases and J gave up 4 bases; unmatched junction bases: 12. Germline-derived CDR1 and CDR2 are SGHTA and FQGNSA. The CDR3 has 16 amino acids. CDR3 loop: CASNLGSGGGGETQYF. CDR3 sequence (DNA): TGTGCCAGCAACTTGGGGAGCGGGGGGGGCGGAGAGACCCAGTACTTC.

The genes are TRBV6-1 and TRBJ2-1; D is unclear. The CDR3 runs 12 residues. CDR1 and CDR2 from the germline V gene are MNHNS and SASEGT. Trimming cost V 3 bases and J 5 bases, with 5 bases left between them. This CDR3 reads CASSDRNNEQFF. The CDR3 nucleotides read TGTGCCAGCAGTGACAGAAACAATGAGCAGTTCTTC.

V and J are TRBV7-9 and TRBJ2-5, with D hard to call. Per germline, CDR1 SEHNR and CDR2 FQNEAQ (reference sequence). CDR3 length equals 14 residues. Trimming pared 4 bases from V and 2 bases from J, leaving 11 bases between. CDR3 coding DNA: TGTGCCAGCAGCTCGAACCCGGTTCAAGAGACCCAGTACTTC. This translates into CASSSNPVQETQYF.

The chain is built from TRBV19 and TRBJ1-6; D is ambiguous. The CDR3 is 16 residues long. Germline lookup yields CDR1 LNHDA and CDR2 SQIVND (reference sequence). The germline V and J ends were trimmed by 5 bases and 0 bases, with 11 bases remaining between them. The CDR3: CASSATSGSYNSPLHF. DNA of the CDR3: TGTGCCAGTAGTGCGACTTCTGGCTCCTATAATTCACCCCTCCACTTT.

The chain couples TRBV6-6 to TRBJ1-2, with D tentatively TRBD1 (6 bases). V gave up 5 bases and J gave up 5 bases, with 12 bases separating them. In germline, CDR1 is MNHNY, CDR2 SVGAGI (reference sequence). CDR3 size: 13 residues. The CDR3 sequence: CASSQQGGYGYTF. Here the CDR3 DNA reads TGTGCCAGCAGTCAACAGGGCGGGTATGGCTACACCTTC.

The rearrangement joins TRBV7-2 to TRBJ1-1; weak D call: TRBD1 (5 bases). Trimming stripped 9 bases from V and 0 bases from J, with 14 bases between. Germline V gene sequence: CDR1 SGHTA, CDR2 FQGNSA. This CDR3 has 14 amino acids. Written as DNA, the CDR3 is TGTGCCAGTTTTCAGGGCGTGATGAACACTGAAGCTTTCTTT. Residues: CASFQGVMNTEAFF.

V and J are TRBV5-6 and TRBJ1-2, with 7 bases identical to TRBD1. Trimming took 4 bases from V and 8 from J; bases not matched to a gene: 11. The CDR3 length is 14 residues. The V gene's germline CDR1 is SGHDT and CDR2 YYEEEE. The CDR3: CASSPGQSYRGYTF. CDR3 DNA: TGTGCCAGCAGCCCGGGACAGTCTTATAGGGGCTACACCTTC.

The V and J genes are TRBV19 and TRBJ2-5; 7 bases match TRBD1. CDR1 and CDR2 from the germline V gene are LNHDA and SQIVND (reference sequence). After removal of 6 bases from V and 7 bases from J, the junction contained 11 bases not matched to a gene. The CDR3 contains 14 residues. The CDR3: CASSNTGVGGTQYF. CDR3 DNA sequence: TGTGCCAGTAGCAACACAGGGGTAGGCGGGACCCAGTACTTC.

CDR3 sequence (DNA): TGTGCCAGCAGCCCTATTGCTCTTATCCCGGGGGGCTACACCTTC. It encodes CASSPIALIPGGYTF. The chain carries TRBV6-5 and TRBJ1-2; D not certain. This CDR3 spans 15 amino acids. CDR1 is MNHEY, CDR2 SVGAGI, per germline. V was cut by 6 bases and J by 8 bases, with 22 bases left in between.

V is TRBV10-2 and J is TRBJ2-1; D gene uncertain. Deletions cut 1 base from V and 5 bases from J, with 12 bases between. The CDR3 has 15 amino acids. The germline V gene encodes CDR1 WSHSY and CDR2 SAAADI. The CDR3 DNA reads TGCGCCAGCAGTGAGTTATTGTTAACTGACAATGAGCAGTTCTTC. Protein product: CASSELLLTDNEQFF.

As concerns this clone: One end of the junction is discordant with germline, which a read error may explain. This sequence joins TRBV6-5 and TRBJ1-2, with no clear D. The CDR3 runs to 13 residues. The germline CDR1 and CDR2 sequences are MNHEY and SVGAGI. CDR3 DNA: TGTGCCAGCAGCTTAAGGACTAACTATGGCCACACCTTC. Translation: CASSLRTNYGHTF.

This CDR3 reads CASSLRGGAVNTEAFF. In DNA form, the CDR3 reads TGTGCCAGCTCACTTAGGGGGGGGGCCGTGAACACTGAAGCTTTCTTT. This chain links TRBV18 with TRBJ1-1; maybe TRBD1 (6 bases). Trimming left V 4 bases short and J 0 bases short, with 15 bases between. CDR1 is KGHSH and CDR2 is LQKENI in the germline V gene. The CDR3 extends over 16 amino acids.

This chain links TRBV5-1 with TRBJ2-4; TRBD1 matches 8 bases. This CDR3 region has 14 residues. J gave up 8 bases and V 2 bases, and 6 bases lay outside the gene matches. Germline V gives CDR1 SGHRS, CDR2 YFSETQ. The CDR3 sequence is CASSFQGARDIQYF. Here the CDR3 DNA reads TGCGCCAGCAGCTTTCAGGGGGCGCGAGACATTCAGTACTTC.

The rearrangement uses TRBV19 and TRBJ2-7, with TRBD2 matching over 8 bases. Losses at the gene ends were 3 bases for V and 7 bases for J; bases not matched to a gene: 8. This CDR3 region has 14 residues. The V gene's germline CDR1 is LNHDA and CDR2 SQIVND (reference sequence). CDR3 sequence (DNA): TGTGCCAGTAGTATGCTCGGGGGGGCGGATGAGCAGTACTTC. This translates into CASSMLGGADEQYF.

The CDR3 DNA sequence: TGTGCCAGCAGCAGTAGGTTCTCGCCTAGGGAAAAACTGTTTTTT. Translated: CASSSRFSPREKLFF. J is TRBJ1-4 and V is TRBV9; D gene ambiguous. The CDR3 consists of 15 residues. The V and J ends lost 4 bases and 8 bases respectively, with 18 bases between them. Looked up from germline, CDR1 is SGDLS and CDR2 is YYNGEE.

This sequence joins TRBV5-6 and TRBJ2-7; D perhaps matches TRBD2 (5 bases). V was trimmed by 0 bases and J by 4 bases, leaving 8 bases between them. CDR1 SGHDT and CDR2 YYEEEE come from the germline V gene. This CDR3 region has 13 residues. CDR3 sequence: CASSLERGYEQYF. The CDR3 DNA sequence: TGTGCCAGCAGCTTGGAGCGAGGGTACGAGCAGTACTTC.

This chain links TRBV14 with TRBJ2-3; the match to TRBD2 covers 14 bases. The CDR3 length is 16 residues. Germline V gene sequence: CDR1 SGHDN, CDR2 FVKESK. The V segment lost 4 bases and the J segment 4 bases; nucleotides outside the gene matches: 4. CDR3 sequence: CASSPTTSGGADTQYF. The CDR3 region has the DNA TGTGCCAGCAGCCCAACGACTAGCGGGGGGGCAGATACGCAGTATTTT.

About this clone itself: Germline is not matched at one junction end, which may reflect a read error. J is TRBJ2-5 and V is TRBV2, with 7 nucleotides matching TRBD1. The germline gives CDR1 SNHLY, CDR2 FYNNEI. This CDR3 is built from 13 residues. The CDR3 protein is CANSGTAQETQYF. The DNA of the CDR3 is TGTGCCAACAGTGGGACAGCGCAAGAGACCCAGTACTTC.

This chain uses TRBV7-9 with TRBJ1-5; 9 bases line up with TRBD1. V was clipped by 1 base and J by 7 bases; unmatched bases: 5. The CDR3 loop spans 15 amino acids. Germline CDR1 SEHNR, CDR2 FQNEAQ (reference sequence). CDR3 in DNA: TGTGCCAGCAGCTTAGGAACAGGGGGCAGGCAGCCCCAGCATTTT. It yields the protein CASSLGTGGRQPQHF. Using reference TRBV7-9 and TRBJ1-5 for the parts outside the CDR3, the full variable domain is DTGVSQNPRHKITKRGQNVTFRCDPISEHNRLYWYRQTLGQGPEFLTYFQNEAQLEKSRLLSDRFSAERPKGSFSTLEIQRTEQGDSAMYLCASSLGTGGRQPQHFGDGTRLSIL.

On this clone: Additional DNA sequences in this sample encode the identical CDR3. The gene calls are TRBV6-1 and TRBJ2-3; D is perhaps TRBD2 (6 bases). V lost 8 bases, J lost 4 bases, and 16 bases lay in between. CDR3 size: 14 residues. The germline gives CDR1 MNHNS, CDR2 SASEGT. The CDR3 region has the DNA TGTGCCAGCTCCACGGGGGTCGAGCCAGATACGCAGTATTTT. Amino acids: CASSTGVEPDTQYF.